This T cell receptor (beta chain) was observed in a study of cytomegalovirus exposure and HLA in healthy donors. Method: immunoSEQ multiplex PCR; TCRdb's copy keeps in-frame clones and lacks some. The sample includes 110,000 to 150,000 clones, over 90% of them seen just once. Sequencing input: PBMCs. This TCR came from a young man in good health and CMV-seropositive.

CDR3 sequence (DNA): TGTGCCAGCAGCAAATCTGTTGGGACAGGGGGCTACGAGCAGTACTTC. Protein: CASSKSVGTGGYEQYF. The chain is built from TRBV21-1 and TRBJ2-7; TRBD1, the table's D call, lacks a check against the DNA. TRBV21-1 is reported as a pseudogene. This CDR3 contains 16 residues.